The clone carrying this TCR beta chain was seen only a few times. Its antigen remains unidentified. The record originates from a study of beta chain features in type 1 diabetes. All of the isolated RNA was reverse transcribed, so expressed TCRB transcripts were sequenced. Clones were sequenced by immunoSEQ multiplex PCR, and TCRdb holds only the in-frame ones, with some missing. The sample includes about 150,000 clones, about 13% seen only once; the top ten take around 1.2%. Study findings and constraints: Among all four CD4+ subsets, Type 1 diabetes patients had TCRB CDR3s that were moderately but significantly shorter. Because the template was cDNA, high-expressing cells might be over-represented.

Sequenced material: central memory CD4+ T cells from blood. The origin of this receptor is a man aged 18 to 29 with type 1 diabetes.

The CDR3 region is CAWSARQGIATEAFF. CDR3 bases: TGTGCCTGGAGTGCCCGACAGGGCATAGCCACTGAAGCTTTCTTT. This chain joins TRBV30 and TRBJ1-1, with TRBD1 identical over 7 bases. There are 15 residues in the CDR3. Germline loops: CDR1 GTSNPN, CDR2 SVGIG (reference sequence). After removal of 1 base from V and 4 bases from J, the junction contained 9 bases not matched to a gene.